This T cell receptor (beta chain) was identified in a study of blood T cell repertoires in COVID-19. Overall study: Some COVID-19 samples were acute and others convalescent; all came from the United States, Italy and Spain. The analysed material was cDNA or gDNA that came from T cells, B-cell-depleted T cells, or PBMCs.

This clone showed up just once. The J segment lost 3 bases and the V segment lost 4 bases, leaving 2 bases of the junction unmatched. CDR1 is SGHDN and CDR2 is FVKESK in the germline V gene. This CDR3 comprises 13 residues. Source study methods: Amplified reference gene primers provided the basis for estimating nucleated cell counts. Clones were sequenced by immunoSEQ multiplex PCR, and TCRdb holds only the in-frame ones, with some missing. That table supplies the V and J calls and clone size; D and trimming were determined from the DNA. The repertoire consists of 65,000 to 90,000 clones, with 80% to 90% occurring once and the leading ten covering around 5%.

The chain uses TRBV14 and TRBJ1-2; 7 positions match TRBD1. The TCR comes from a woman of 80 years or more with active or convalescent COVID-19. Sample: peripheral blood. CDR3 protein: CASSPGQYYGYTF. The CDR3 DNA sequence: TGTGCCAGCAGCCCGGGACAGTACTATGGCTACACCTTC.